The 18 T cell receptor beta chains in this list originate from one sample, sequenced in a study of CD8 T cells in Susac syndrome. cDNA came from about 0.5 to 1 ug RNA primed by random hexamers. TCRdb recomputed calls from the immunoSEQ multiplex PCR reads with MiXCR, one row per CDR3 protein. This sample has 200,000 to 250,000 distinct CDR3 sequences; approximately 95% occur once, and the top ten carry approximately 0.08%. Specimen: CD4+ T cells from PBMCs. These receptors were collected from a human donor with multiple sclerosis.

This chain links TRBV19 with TRBJ2-1; 14 bases map to TRBD2. The CDR3 is 17 residues long. Trimming at V came to 5 bases and at J to 7 bases, leaving 10 bases not matched to a gene. The germline V gene encodes CDR1 LNHDA and CDR2 SQIVND (reference sequence). The CDR3, as DNA: TGTGCCAGTAGTGCTGCCGGGACTAGCGGGGGTAAGAATGAGCAGTTCTTC. Encoded protein: CASSAAGTSGGKNEQFF.

The J gene is TRBJ2-5, the V gene TRBV14; D is perhaps TRBD1 (5 bases). The germline V gene has CDR1 SGHDN and CDR2 FVKESK. V lost 3 bases and J 5 bases, leaving 19 bases between the germline ends. CDR3 length: 16 residues. CDR3 in amino acids: CASSQHSGNWGETQYF. The CDR3, as DNA: TGTGCCAGCAGCCAGCACTCAGGAAATTGGGGCGAGACCCAGTACTTC.

J is TRBJ1-2 and V is TRBV12-3 or TRBV12-4, with 7 bases lining up with TRBD1. V gave up 5 bases and J gave up 4 bases; unmatched junction bases: 7. The CDR3 sequence is 14 residues long. CDR3 amino acids: CASSPRQGTYGYTF. The CDR3 nucleotides are TGTGCCAGCAGTCCCCGACAGGGAACCTATGGCTACACCTTC.

This rearrangement joins TRBV3-1 to TRBJ1-2; D is unclear. Germline V gene data show CDR1 as LGHDT and CDR2 as YNNKEL (reference sequence). V lost 4 bases and J lost 8, with 20 bases in between. This CDR3 comprises 15 residues. The CDR3 sequence is CASSLHAGKGGGYTF. The CDR3 DNA is TGTGCCAGCAGCCTCCACGCCGGTAAGGGAGGCGGCTACACCTTC.

The chain employs TRBV29-1 and TRBJ1-1; D is unclear. The CDR3 is 12 residues long. The germline V gene encodes CDR1 SQVTM and CDR2 ANQGSEA. V shed 5 bases and J shed 0 bases, with 7 bases lying between them. CDR3 residues: CSVKALNTEAFF. DNA for the CDR3: TGCAGCGTTAAGGCTTTGAACACTGAAGCTTTCTTT.

The chain carries TRBV2 and TRBJ1-5; weak D call: TRBD1 (5 bases). This CDR3 has 13 amino acids. Germline loops: CDR1 SNHLY, CDR2 FYNNEI. V lost 5 bases, J lost 5 bases, and 10 bases lay in between. The DNA for the CDR3 is TGTGCCAGCAGTTGGGGAGGGGATCAGCCCCAGCATTTT. This translates into CASSWGGDQPQHF.

CDR3 amino acids: CASSLAGQPQHF. CDR3 bases: TGTGCCAGCAGTTTAGCGGGTCAGCCCCAGCATTTT. The gene calls are TRBV5-6 and TRBJ1-5, with D unclear. This CDR3 is 12 amino acids long. Germline V gene data show CDR1 as SGHDT and CDR2 as YYEEEE. V shed 5 bases and J shed 6 bases, with 9 bases lying between them. The complete variable domain, with remaining parts taken from reference TRBV5-6 and TRBJ1-5, reads DAGVTQSPTHLIKTRGQQVTLRCSPKSGHDTVSWYQQALGQGPQFIFQYYEEEERQRGNFPDRFSGHQFPNYSSELNVNALLLGDSALYLCASSLAGQPQHFGDGTRLSIL.

V is TRBV19 and J is TRBJ2-6, with 8 bases fitting TRBD1. This CDR3 has 17 residues. CDR1 and CDR2 (germline): LNHDA, SQIVND (reference sequence). Trimming removed 4 bases from V and 3 bases from J; junction bases left unmatched: 8. This chain's CDR3 is CASSSTAGGFGANVLTF. The CDR3, as DNA: TGTGCCAGTAGTAGTACGGCAGGGGGCTTTGGGGCCAACGTCCTGACTTTC.

The chain links TRBV5-1 to TRBJ1-6; 7 positions match TRBD1. Germline lookup yields CDR1 SGHRS and CDR2 YFSETQ. The CDR3 spans 15 residues. Trimming took 0 bases from V and 10 from J; bases not matched to a gene: 7. CDR3 DNA sequence: TGCGCCAGCAGCTTGGTCTCCACAGGGGAATCACCCCTCCACTTT. It codes for CASSLVSTGESPLHF.

This chain joins TRBV20-1 and TRBJ2-1; D remains ambiguous. Germline CDR1 reads DFQATT; CDR2 reads SNEGSKA (reference sequence). This CDR3 spans 13 amino acids. Trimming took off 6 bases at V and 6 bases at J, with 15 bases between the two ends. This chain's CDR3 is CSARKQRPNEQFF. As DNA, the CDR3 is TGCAGTGCCAGAAAACAACGCCCCAATGAGCAGTTCTTC.

This chain uses TRBV14 with TRBJ1-4; D not certain. The V end was cut by 1 base, the J end by 10 bases, with 4 bases between. The CDR3 contains 11 residues. Germline values: CDR1 SGHDN, CDR2 FVKESK. The CDR3 region is CASSQVGKLFF. CDR3 in DNA: TGTGCCAGCAGCCAAGTCGGAAAACTGTTTTTT.

The chain is built from TRBV25-1 and TRBJ2-5; 9 nucleotides match TRBD2. The CDR3 has 13 residues. Germline values: CDR1 MGHDK, CDR2 SYGVNS. The V segment lost 10 bases and the J segment 5 bases; nucleotides outside the gene matches: 8. CDR3 bases: TGTGCCACCCGGCTAGCGGGGTTGGAGACCCAGTACTTC. Protein: CATRLAGLETQYF.

The V and J genes are TRBV7-2 and TRBJ1-2; D not certain. This CDR3 region has 15 residues. The V end was cut by 1 base, the J end by 6 bases, with 15 bases between. From germline, CDR1 is SGHTA and CDR2 FQGNSA. The CDR3 region is CASSLVKGLADGYTF. CDR3 nucleotides: TGTGCCAGCAGCTTAGTAAAGGGTCTAGCCGATGGCTACACCTTC.

V is TRBV29-1 and J is TRBJ1-2, with 7 bases that match TRBD1. The CDR3 is 12 amino acids. V gave up 4 bases and J gave up 5 bases; unmatched junction bases: 4. Germline CDR1 is SQVTM and CDR2 is ANQGSEA. Here the CDR3 DNA reads TGCAGCGTTGTGGGACAGCTTTATGGCTACACCTTC. Protein: CSVVGQLYGYTF.

V usage is TRBV2 and J usage is TRBJ2-7; D is perhaps TRBD1 (5 bases). Trimming removed 8 bases at V and 3 bases at J, with 14 bases between. Germline V gene data show CDR1 as SNHLY and CDR2 as FYNNEI. The CDR3 spans 13 residues. The CDR3 sequence: CASARGYNYEQYF. CDR3 DNA sequence: TGTGCCAGCGCTAGGGGTTACAACTACGAGCAGTACTTC.

This chain joins TRBV24-1 and TRBJ2-1, with TRBD1 identical over 9 bases. Germline CDR1 KGHDR, CDR2 SFDVKD. The CDR3 spans 17 residues. J gave up 5 bases and V 5 bases, and 12 bases lay outside the gene matches. The CDR3 sequence: CATSGVPRDRADNEQFF. Here the CDR3 DNA reads TGTGCCACCAGTGGCGTCCCCCGGGACAGGGCCGACAATGAGCAGTTCTTC.

J is TRBJ2-7 and V is TRBV5-6, with TRBD2 matching over 12 bases. The V gene's germline CDR1 is SGHDT and CDR2 YYEEEE. The ends lost 2 bases at V and 3 bases at J; junction bases unmatched: 9. This CDR3 spans 17 amino acids. The DNA for the CDR3 is TGTGCCAGCAGCTTAGCCGGACTAGCGGGATCGAACTACGAGCAGTACTTC. Encoded protein: CASSLAGLAGSNYEQYF.

The table lists this clonotype with a count of one. The chain employs TRBV3-1 and TRBJ2-2; D possibly corresponds to TRBD1 (6 bases). This CDR3 contains 15 residues. Germline V CDR1 and CDR2: LGHDT, YNNKEL (reference sequence). Between the trimmed V and J ends, which lost 4 bases and 13 bases, there was a span of 22 bases. CDR3 in DNA: TGTGCCAGCAGCCGTGGGGACAACCGTCACTTACGGCTGTTTTTT. Translating it yields CASSRGDNRHLRLFF. The entire variable domain, with the rest obtained from reference TRBV3-1 and TRBJ2-2, is as follows: DTAVSQTPKYLVTQMGNDKSIKCEQNLGHDTMYWYKQDSKKFLKIMFSYNNKELIINETVPNRFSPKSPDKAHLNLHINSLELGDSAVYFCASSRGDNRHLRLFFGEGSRLTVL.